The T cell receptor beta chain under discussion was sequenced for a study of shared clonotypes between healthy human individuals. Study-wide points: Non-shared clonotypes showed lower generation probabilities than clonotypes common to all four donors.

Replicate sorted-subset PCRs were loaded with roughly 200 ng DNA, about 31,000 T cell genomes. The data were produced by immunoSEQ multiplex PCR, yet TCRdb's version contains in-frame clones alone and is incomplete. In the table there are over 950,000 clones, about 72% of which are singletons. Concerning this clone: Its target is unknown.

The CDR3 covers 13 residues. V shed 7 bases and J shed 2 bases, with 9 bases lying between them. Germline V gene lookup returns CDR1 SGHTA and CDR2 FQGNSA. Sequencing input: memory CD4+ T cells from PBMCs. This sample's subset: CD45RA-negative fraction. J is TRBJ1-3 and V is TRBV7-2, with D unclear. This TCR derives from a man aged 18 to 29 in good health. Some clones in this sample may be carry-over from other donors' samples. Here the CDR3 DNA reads TGTGCCAGCAACGGGGAAGCTGGAAACACCATATATTTT. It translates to CASNGEAGNTIYF.